The 8 T cell receptor beta chains below come from one sample, sequenced in a study of cytomegalovirus exposure and HLA in healthy donors. Vbeta (60) and Jbeta (13) primers were used in the PCR. TCRdb's copy holds only in-frame clones and misses some; the assay was immunoSEQ multiplex PCR. The table has 150,000 to 180,000 clones, 70% to 80% seen once. Sequencing was done on a sample of PBMCs. Source of these receptors: a man aged 30 to 45 in good health and CMV-seropositive.

This chain joins TRBV5-1 and TRBJ1-3; D uncertain. Germline V gene data show CDR1 as SGHRS and CDR2 as YFSETQ. The CDR3 is 13 amino acids. V was cut by 4 bases and J by 4 bases, with 9 bases left in between. The CDR3 reads CASSPETGNTIYF. Written as DNA, the CDR3 is TGCGCCAGCAGCCCTGAGACAGGAAACACCATATATTTT.

The V gene is TRBV18, the J gene TRBJ1-1; possibly TRBD1 for D (6 bases). Trimming stripped 3 bases from V and 0 bases from J, with 11 bases between. Germline loops: CDR1 KGHSH, CDR2 LQKENI. The CDR3 consists of 15 residues. CDR3 in amino acids: CASSPHRQVNTEAFF. DNA of the CDR3: TGTGCCAGCTCACCGCATAGACAGGTGAACACTGAAGCTTTCTTT.

The gene calls are TRBV18 and TRBJ1-6; the D gene is possibly TRBD1 (6 bases). The germline CDR1 and CDR2 sequences are KGHSH and LQKENI. Trimming took 3 bases from V and 4 from J, leaving 16 bases between them. The CDR3 sequence is 17 residues long. This CDR3 is CASSPRNNREYNSPLHF. Here the CDR3 DNA reads TGTGCCAGCTCACCTCGAAATAACAGGGAGTATAATTCACCCCTCCACTTT.

Comment on this clone: This sample includes further DNA sequences coding for the same CDR3. V gene TRBV5-1 combines with J gene TRBJ2-7, with 7 bases identical to TRBD1. CDR1 is SGHRS, CDR2 YFSETQ, per germline. Trimming took 2 bases from V and 7 from J; bases not matched to a gene: 9. CDR3 length equals 14 residues. The CDR3 DNA reads TGCGCCAGCAGCTTCCAGGGGGAAGCGTATGAGCAGTACTTC. It is translated as CASSFQGEAYEQYF.

The rearrangement links TRBV28 to TRBJ1-4, with 7 bases that match TRBD1. CDR3 length: 16 amino acids. V trimming: 6 bases; J trimming: 5 bases; junction bases outside the gene matches: 12. The germline gives CDR1 MDHEN, CDR2 SYDVKM. Here the CDR3 reads CASSPLMGQRNEKLFF. CDR3 DNA: TGTGCCAGCAGCCCCTTAATGGGACAGAGAAATGAAAAACTGTTTTTT.

The chain recombines TRBV10-3 with TRBJ2-1; 9 bases match TRBD2. The CDR3 consists of 13 residues. V was pared by 6 bases and J by 8 bases, with 5 bases of the junction left unmatched. The germline CDR1 and CDR2 sequences are ENHRY and SYGVKD. The chain's CDR3 is CAISGSGSYEQFF. CDR3 DNA: TGTGCCATCAGCGGTAGCGGGAGTTATGAGCAGTTCTTC.

This chain uses TRBV30 with TRBJ2-3; 9 bases match TRBD2. CDR1 and CDR2 (germline): GTSNPN, SVGIG (reference sequence). After removal of 4 bases from V and 3 bases from J, the junction contained 2 bases not matched to a gene. This CDR3 comprises 13 residues. CDR3 sequence: CAWILAGTDTQYF. CDR3 DNA: TGTGCCTGGATCCTAGCGGGGACAGATACGCAGTATTTT. The full variable domain, rest sourced from reference TRBV30 and TRBJ2-3, is SQTIHQWPATLVQPVGSPLSLECTVEGTSNPNLYWYRQAAGRGLQLLFYSVGIGQISSEVPQNLSASRPQDRQFILSSKKLLLSDSGFYLCAWILAGTDTQYFGPGTRLTVL.

J is TRBJ2-2 and V is TRBV5-1; TRBD1 matches at 9 bases. The CDR3 has 15 residues. V lost 4 bases, J lost 8 bases, and 9 bases stayed unmatched. CDR1 is SGHRS, CDR2 YFSETQ, per germline. DNA for the CDR3: TGCGCCAGCAGCGGGGGACAGGGAAGTTCAGGGGAGCTGTTTTTT. Protein product: CASSGGQGSSGELFF.